This T cell receptor (beta chain) was documented in a study of response to subunit inactivated influenza vaccine. Points from the study as a whole: The authors offered the suggestion that each seasonal influenza vaccination recruits few new T cells.

This clonotype has more than one count but fewer than ten. As yet, its antigen is unknown. Each CDR3 protein is one row after TCRdb ran MiXCR on the RT-PCR reads. Among just over 300,000 distinct CDR3 sequences, around a fifth were seen once, and the ten largest hold about a tenth. The V and J ends lost 5 bases and 6 bases respectively, with 13 bases between them. The CDR3 loop spans 12 amino acids. Germline CDR1 and CDR2: SQVTM and ANQGSEA. The TCR was taken from a man in his fifties or sixties who received an inactivated influenza vaccine. The chain combines TRBV29-1 with TRBJ2-5, with TRBD1 as a possible D gene (5 bases). The sequenced sample was PBMCs from blood, obtained less than 22 months after vaccination. The DNA of the CDR3 is TGCAGCGTTTGGACACTATGGCAGACCCAGTACTTC. Translating gives CSVWTLWQTQYF. The whole variable domain, filled in from reference TRBV29-1 and TRBJ2-5, reads SAVISQKPSRDICQRGTSLTIQCQVDSQVTMMFWYRQQPGQSLTLIATANQGSEATYESGFVIDKFPISRPNLTFSTLTVSNMSPEDSSIYLCSVWTLWQTQYFGPGTRLLVL.